The 10 T cell receptor beta chains below all came from one sample that was sequenced in a study of blood T cell repertoires in COVID-19. Generated by immunoSEQ multiplex PCR, the TCRdb table keeps only in-frame clones and is missing some. The repertoire has under 60,000 clones, approximately 84% of them found once; the top ten carry 3.5% to 4.5%. What was sequenced was peripheral blood. The origin of the receptors is a man aged 55 to 69 with acute or convalescent COVID-19.

This chain connects TRBV6-5 to TRBJ2-7; 8 nucleotides line up with TRBD2. The trim removed 6 bases at V and 0 bases at J, leaving 4 bases unmatched. The CDR3 runs 14 residues. From germline, CDR1 is MNHEY and CDR2 SVGAGI. The CDR3 coding sequence is TGTGCCAGCAGCGCCCTAGCGGGCTCCTACGAGCAGTACTTC. Translation gives CASSALAGSYEQYF.

This clone was picked up a small number of times. The chain recombines TRBV10-3 with TRBJ1-4, with D uncertain. Germline-derived CDR1 and CDR2 are ENHRY and SYGVKD. The CDR3 spans 12 residues. V lost 9 bases and J lost 8, with 13 bases in between. The CDR3 protein is CAIRSSEEKLFF. The CDR3, as DNA: TGTGCCATTCGCAGTTCGGAGGAAAAACTGTTTTTT.

The V call is TRBV12-3 or TRBV12-4, the J call TRBJ1-1; 9 bases map to TRBD1. J was trimmed by 6 bases and V by 6 bases; bases with no gene match: 5. This CDR3 comprises 13 residues. This CDR3 is CASRGTGKAEAFF. The DNA of the CDR3 is TGTGCCAGCAGAGGGACAGGGAAGGCTGAAGCTTTCTTT.

The chain joins TRBV7-2 to TRBJ2-5; 9 nucleotides align to TRBD2. V lost 2 bases and J lost 5; bases outside the gene matches: 0. CDR1 is SGHTA and CDR2 is FQGNSA in the germline V gene. This CDR3 spans 13 amino acids. CDR3 residues: CASSLSGGETQYF. In DNA, the CDR3 is TGTGCCAGCAGCTTAAGCGGGGGGGAGACCCAGTACTTC.

In this sample, this clone turned up a few times. The V and J genes are TRBV19 and TRBJ1-5; TRBD1 aligns across 10 bases. The CDR3 loop spans 15 amino acids. From germline, CDR1 is LNHDA and CDR2 SQIVND (reference sequence). V lost 3 bases, J lost 7 bases, and 6 bases stayed unmatched. The CDR3 here is CASSIRTGGGQPQHF. The CDR3, as DNA: TGTGCCAGTAGTATTCGGACAGGGGGGGGCCAGCCCCAGCATTTT.

The gene calls are TRBV19 and TRBJ1-5; 8 bases map to TRBD1. This CDR3 contains 14 residues. The germline V gene has CDR1 LNHDA and CDR2 SQIVND (reference sequence). With 5 bases clipped from V and 4 bases from J, the junction kept 4 bases outside the gene matches. CDR3 amino acids: CASSPGTGNQPQHF. The CDR3 DNA reads TGTGCCAGTAGTCCCGGGACAGGTAATCAGCCCCAGCATTTT.

This chain links TRBV5-5 with TRBJ1-6; D not resolved. Between the trimmed V and J ends, which lost 4 bases and 4 bases, there was a span of 24 bases. Germline CDR1 SGHKS, CDR2 YYEKEE (reference sequence). The CDR3 loop spans 19 amino acids. CDR3 nucleotides: TGTGCCAGCAGCCAGCAAGATAACCTCGTGGGCCGGTATAATTCACCCCTCCACTTT. Protein: CASSQQDNLVGRYNSPLHF.

The chain uses TRBV7-9 and TRBJ2-5; D is possibly TRBD2 (5 bases). Trimming shortened V by 3 bases and J by 5 bases, and 13 bases separated the two germline ends. CDR3 length equals 14 residues. CDR1 and CDR2 from the germline V gene are SEHNR and FQNEAQ (reference sequence). CDR3 region: CASSFSSPGETQYF. As DNA, the CDR3 is TGTGCCAGCAGCTTTTCTTCGCCGGGGGAGACCCAGTACTTC.

The chain uses TRBV7-9 and TRBJ1-4; D gene uncertain. CDR3 length: 18 amino acids. Trimming took 0 bases from V and 0 from J, leaving 14 bases between them. Germline V gene data show CDR1 as SEHNR and CDR2 as FQNEAQ (reference sequence). The chain's CDR3 is CASSLASSLVPTNEKLFF. CDR3 DNA sequence: TGTGCCAGCAGCTTAGCTTCGAGTCTTGTGCCAACTAATGAAAAACTGTTTTTT.

V usage is TRBV5-1 and J usage is TRBJ2-1; D is possibly TRBD1 (6 bases). The CDR3 is 14 residues long. Germline CDR1 is SGHRS and CDR2 is YFSETQ. Trimming pared 4 bases from V and 6 bases from J, leaving 14 bases between. The CDR3 spells CASSVDRTGNEQFF. The CDR3 nucleotides are TGCGCCAGCAGCGTTGACAGGACGGGCAATGAGCAGTTCTTC. Looking up the rest from reference TRBV5-1 and TRBJ2-1 gives the full variable domain: KAGVTQTPRYLIKTRGQQVTLSCSPISGHRSVSWYQQTPGQGLQFLFEYFSETQRNKGNFPGRFSGRQFSNSRSEMNVSTLELGDSALYLCASSVDRTGNEQFFGPGTRLTVL.